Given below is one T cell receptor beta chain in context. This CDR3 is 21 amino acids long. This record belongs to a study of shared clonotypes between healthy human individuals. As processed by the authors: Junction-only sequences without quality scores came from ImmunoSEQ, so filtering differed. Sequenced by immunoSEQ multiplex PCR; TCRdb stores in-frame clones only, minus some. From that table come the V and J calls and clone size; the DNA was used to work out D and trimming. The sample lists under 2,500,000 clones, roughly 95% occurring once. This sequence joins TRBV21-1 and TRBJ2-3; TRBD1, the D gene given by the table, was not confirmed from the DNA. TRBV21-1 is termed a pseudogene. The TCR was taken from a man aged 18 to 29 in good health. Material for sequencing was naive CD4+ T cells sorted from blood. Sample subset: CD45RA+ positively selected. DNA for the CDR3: TGTGCCAGCAGCACATCGTACGAGAGGCACAGGGGCGCTGGCACCGGAGATACGCAGTATTTT. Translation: CASSTSYERHRGAGTGDTQYF.